The TCR beta chain described here comes from a study of T-cell memory formation after mild COVID-19. The table lists this clonotype with a few counts. Its antigen is not known. CDR3 length: 17 residues. V gave up 1 base and J gave up 0 bases, with 10 bases separating them. Constant-segment primers served in 5'RACE that generated TCR alpha and TCR beta cDNA libraries bearing sample barcodes and UMIs. One entry per CDR3 protein results from TCRdb running MiXCR on the 5' RACE reads. The sample shows 530,000 or so distinct CDR3 sequences, approximately 15% of them seen only once. Study conclusions and caveats: Mostly located in CM and EM were contracting CD4+ clones, with contracting CD8+ clones located in EMRA. Among clones peaking at day 37 in the second wave, SARS-CoV-2 specificity remained unconfirmed.

The sequencing input was PBMCs or a T cell subset sorted from them (not recorded which). The V and J genes are TRBV12-3 or TRBV12-4 and TRBJ2-6, with unresolved D. This clonotype was obtained from an adult woman who had mild COVID-19 (a few samples of this study predate the infection). Cell type and time point are not known. CDR3 sequence reads: CASSLGAGYSGANVLTF. The DNA of the CDR3 is TGTGCCAGCAGTTTAGGGGCCGGTTACTCTGGGGCCAACGTCCTGACTTTC.